The 4 T cell receptor beta chains presented below share a single source sample, sequenced in a study of cytomegalovirus exposure and HLA in healthy donors. PCR primers comprised 60 Vbeta and 13 Jbeta primers. TCRdb's copy holds only in-frame clones and misses some; the assay was immunoSEQ multiplex PCR. The sample lists about 140,000 clones, about four fifths occurring once. Sample: PBMCs. Every receptor here comes from a female donor in good health and CMV-seronegative.

The chain combines TRBV4-1 with TRBJ2-3; 14 nucleotides match TRBD2. CDR3 length: 21 residues. V lost 0 bases and J lost 2; bases outside the gene matches: 13. From germline, CDR1 is MGHRA and CDR2 YSYEKL. The CDR3 DNA sequence: TGCGCCAGCAGCCAAGATACCCTGAGACTAGCGGGAGGGCCACACACAGATACGCAGTATTTT. Translated: CASSQDTLRLAGGPHTDTQYF.

In DNA form, the CDR3 reads TGTGCCAGCAGTTTATCCTCGGGACAGGGGGCCACAGATACGCAGTATTTT. It translates to CASSLSSGQGATDTQYF. This chain uses TRBV27 with TRBJ2-3; TRBD1 matches at 12 bases. There are 17 residues in the CDR3. V shed 0 bases, J shed 2 bases, and the junction held 3 bases outside the gene matches. Germline V gene lookup returns CDR1 MNHEY and CDR2 SMNVEV (reference sequence).

A few counts support this clone. This rearrangement joins TRBV11-2 to TRBJ2-7; weak D call: TRBD1 (6 bases). The CDR3 runs 12 residues. V was cut by 5 bases and J by 5 bases, with 10 bases left in between. The germline V gene encodes CDR1 SGHAT and CDR2 FQNNGV. CDR3 amino acids: CASSLQGHEQYF. Here the CDR3 DNA reads TGTGCCAGCAGCCTACAGGGCCACGAGCAGTACTTC.

The genes are TRBV4-3 and TRBJ2-3; weak D call: TRBD1 (6 bases). The germline V gene has CDR1 LGHNA and CDR2 YSLEER. Trimming removed 1 base at V and 8 bases at J, with 13 bases between. The CDR3 has 14 amino acids. The CDR3 protein is CASSQGQGTGTQYF. The CDR3 nucleotides read TGCGCCAGCAGCCAAGGGCAGGGGACGGGTACGCAGTATTTT.